These T cell receptor beta chains were read from a single sample in a study of CD4+ T cells in melanoma. Assay: immunoSEQ multiplex PCR; the TCRdb copy retains only in-frame clones and omits some. This repertoire shows almost 15,000 clones, about 62% found once; its top ten account for around 14%. Sequenced input: cells from a culture (not recorded whether cultured in vitro). The source of these receptors is a human donor with melanoma. Both conserved end residues are part of each CDR3. Each record gives: V gene, J gene, CDR3 length, D gene, clone size, CDR3 protein, CDR3 DNA. D genes are given only for firm matches. Not all rows give a size; the values are once, few, many and, for expanded clones, a class.

TRBV23-1	TRBJ1-3	12	-	-	CASALEGNTIYF	TGCGCCAGCGCCCTGGAGGGAAACACCATATATTTT
TRBV29-1	TRBJ1-2	15	-	-	CSVETNAVPIIGYTF	TGCAGCGTTGAAACTAATGCGGTCCCAATAATTGGGTACACCTTC
TRBV6-6	TRBJ1-4	14	-	-	CASSSGGTNEKLFF	TGTGCCAGCAGTTCCGGTGGGACTAATGAAAAACTGTTTTTT
TRBV5-1	TRBJ2-3	13	-	-	CASRAEGTDTQYF	TGCGCCAGCAGAGCGGAGGGTACAGATACGCAGTATTTT
TRBV2	TRBJ2-7	13	-	medium-sized	CASTIPLSYEQYF	TGTGCCAGCACCATCCCGTTATCCTACGAGCAGTACTTC
TRBV19	TRBJ2-5	16	-	-	CASSISYRTRQETQYF	TGTGCCAGTAGTATATCATACAGGACACGTCAAGAGACCCAGTACTTC
TRBV6-5	TRBJ2-7	14	-	-	CASSFGGTVYEQYF	TGTGCCAGCAGTTTCGGGGGGACAGTGTACGAGCAGTACTTC
TRBV19	TRBJ2-1	13	-	-	CASRPDSYNEQFF	TGTGCCAGTAGACCGGATTCCTACAATGAGCAGTTCTTC
TRBV30	TRBJ1-6	14	-	few	CAWSVGTSNSPLHF	TGTGCCTGGAGTGTGGGGACAAGTAATTCACCCCTCCACTTT
TRBV9	TRBJ2-1	18	-	-	CASSVPRGGRGSYNEQFF	TGTGCCAGCAGCGTACCCCGGGGCGGCCGGGGCTCCTACAATGAGCAGTTCTTC
TRBV9	TRBJ1-1	13	-	-	CASSVSAGAEAFF	TGTGCCAGCAGCGTTTCAGCTGGCGCTGAAGCTTTCTTT
TRBV7-2	TRBJ2-7	14	TRBD1	-	CAIADRGFPYEQYF	TGTGCCATCGCGGACAGGGGGTTTCCTTACGAGCAGTACTTC
TRBV7-9	TRBJ2-2	15	-	few	CASSPNRGQGGELFF	TGTGCCAGCAGCCCGAACAGAGGTCAGGGAGGGGAGCTGTTTTTT
TRBV5-1	TRBJ1-6	15	TRBD1	-	CASSFRDRDGSPLHF	TGCGCCAGCAGCTTCCGGGACAGGGATGGTTCACCCCTCCACTTT
TRBV10-3	TRBJ1-2	13	TRBD1	few	CAIRYMTGYGYTF	TGTGCCATCAGGTACATGACAGGGTATGGCTACACCTTC
TRBV10-3	TRBJ2-2	18	TRBD1	-	CAISEMGVESGTGGELFF	TGTGCCATCAGTGAGATGGGGGTTGAGTCCGGGACAGGCGGGGAGCTGTTTTTT
TRBV15	TRBJ1-6	17	TRBD1	once	CATSRDLGGSDNSPLHF	TGTGCCACCAGCAGAGATTTAGGGGGCAGCGATAATTCACCCCTCCACTTT
TRBV18	TRBJ1-3	16	-	-	CASSPEGAFSGNTIYF	TGTGCCAGCTCACCTGAGGGCGCTTTTTCTGGAAACACCATATATTTT
TRBV7-3	TRBJ2-6	15	-	-	CASSFQGSGANVLTF	TGTGCCAGCAGCTTCCAGGGCTCTGGGGCCAACGTCCTGACTTTC
TRBV5-4	TRBJ2-3	12	-	once	CASSLSVYTQYF	TGTGCCAGCAGCTTGTCTGTGTATACGCAGTATTTT
TRBV15	TRBJ2-5	14	-	-	CATSIRDPQETQYF	TGTGCCACCAGCATCCGAGACCCGCAAGAGACCCAGTACTTC
TRBV18	TRBJ1-1	18	TRBD1	once	CASSPGVWKTGRNTEAFF	TGTGCCAGCTCACCCGGAGTTTGGAAGACAGGGCGGAACACTGAAGCTTTCTTT
TRBV6-5	TRBJ2-1	13	TRBD1	-	CASRGDRDYEQFF	TGTGCCAGCAGGGGGGACAGGGACTATGAGCAGTTCTTC
TRBV6-5	TRBJ1-1	12	-	-	CASTEGRAEAFF	TGTGCCAGCACCGAGGGCAGGGCTGAAGCTTTCTTT
TRBV5-4	TRBJ1-4	14	-	few	CASSLGGTNEKLFF	TGTGCCAGCAGCTTAGGGGGAACTAATGAAAAACTGTTTTTT
TRBV7-3	TRBJ2-2	13	TRBD1	-	CASSLTGPGELFF	TGTGCCAGCAGCTTGACAGGGCCCGGGGAGCTGTTTTTT
TRBV2	TRBJ2-1	11	-	-	CASSARNEQFF	TGTGCCAGCAGTGCCCGGAATGAGCAGTTCTTC
TRBV10-2	TRBJ2-5	13	-	few	CASSWTAQETQYF	TGCGCCAGCAGTTGGACAGCTCAAGAGACCCAGTACTTC
TRBV7-2	TRBJ2-1	15	TRBD2	-	CASSTFSGPYNEQFF	TGTGCCAGCAGCACCTTTAGCGGGCCATACAATGAGCAGTTCTTC
TRBV15	TRBJ2-5	16	TRBD2	-	CATSREKTSGAETQYF	TGTGCCACCAGCAGAGAGAAGACTAGCGGGGCAGAGACCCAGTACTTC
TRBV6-5	TRBJ1-1	13	-	-	CASSYVSNTEAFF	TGTGCCAGCAGTTACGTTTCAAACACTGAAGCTTTCTTT
TRBV5-6	TRBJ2-7	16	TRBD1	-	CASSPAGTGGAYEQYF	TGTGCCAGCAGCCCTGCTGGGACAGGGGGCGCCTACGAGCAGTACTTC
TRBV5-7	TRBJ2-7	14	-	-	CASSFMDSPYEQYF	TGTGCCAGCAGCTTCATGGACAGTCCCTACGAGCAGTACTTC
TRBV6-5	TRBJ1-2	14	TRBD1	-	CASSPSWTGDGYTF	TGTGCCAGCAGTCCATCCTGGACAGGGGATGGCTACACCTTC
TRBV6-5	TRBJ1-3	16	TRBD1	-	CASSSGTVYSGNTIYF	TGTGCCAGCAGTTCCGGGACAGTGTACTCTGGAAACACCATATATTTT
TRBV27	TRBJ2-7	14	-	-	CASRRRDRPYEQYF	TGTGCCAGCAGACGTCGGGATAGGCCCTACGAGCAGTACTTC
TRBV7-2	TRBJ1-2	15	-	-	CASSLDIMGRGGYTF	TGTGCCAGCAGCTTAGATATCATGGGACGAGGGGGCTACACCTTC
TRBV11-2	TRBJ2-3	13	-	-	CASSLMGSDTQYF	TGTGCCAGCAGCTTAATGGGATCAGATACGCAGTATTTT
TRBV27	TRBJ1-4	16	-	-	CASSSRRARDNEKLFF	TGTGCCAGCAGTTCAAGACGCGCCCGAGATAATGAAAAACTGTTTTTT
TRBV13	TRBJ2-5	14	TRBD2	-	CASSQTSSRETQYF	TGTGCCAGCAGTCAGACTAGCTCGCGGGAGACCCAGTACTTC
TRBV7-9	TRBJ1-1	13	-	-	CASSLEGSFRAFF	TGTGCCAGCAGCTTAGAAGGGTCCTTTAGGGCTTTCTTT
TRBV5-5	TRBJ1-2	15	TRBD1	-	CASSLTGKGADGYTF	TGTGCCAGCAGCTTGACGGGGAAGGGGGCAGATGGCTACACCTTC
TRBV6-5	TRBJ1-5	14	TRBD1	-	CASTEDRGYQPQHF	TGTGCCAGCACCGAGGACAGGGGATATCAGCCCCAGCATTTT
TRBV11-2	TRBJ1-4	14	-	-	CASSRDLSYEKLFF	TGTGCCAGCAGCCGGGACCTCTCCTATGAAAAACTGTTTTTT
TRBV6-1	TRBJ1-5	15	-	few	CASSVEWEGIQPQHF	TGTGCCAGCAGTGTGGAGTGGGAGGGTATTCAGCCCCAGCATTTT
TRBV7-9	TRBJ1-4	16	-	few	CASSLGGGPSSEKLFF	TGTGCCAGCAGCTTAGGCGGGGGACCGTCGAGTGAAAAACTGTTTTTT
TRBV4-1	TRBJ1-1	13	TRBD1	-	CASSQADRDRTFF	TGCGCCAGCAGCCAAGCTGACAGGGATAGGACTTTCTTT